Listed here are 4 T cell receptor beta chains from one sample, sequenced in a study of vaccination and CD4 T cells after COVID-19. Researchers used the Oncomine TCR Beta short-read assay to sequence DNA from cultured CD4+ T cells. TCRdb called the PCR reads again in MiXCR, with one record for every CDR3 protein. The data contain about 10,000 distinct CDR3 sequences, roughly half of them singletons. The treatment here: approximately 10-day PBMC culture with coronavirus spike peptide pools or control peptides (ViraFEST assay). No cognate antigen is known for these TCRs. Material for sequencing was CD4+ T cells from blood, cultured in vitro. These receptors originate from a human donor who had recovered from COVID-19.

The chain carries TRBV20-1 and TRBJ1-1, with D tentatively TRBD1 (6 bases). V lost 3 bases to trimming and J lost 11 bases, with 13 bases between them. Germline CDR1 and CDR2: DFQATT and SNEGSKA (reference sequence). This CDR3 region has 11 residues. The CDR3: CSAREGGWAFF. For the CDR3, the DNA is TGCAGTGCTAGGGAGGGGGGTTGGGCTTTCTTT.

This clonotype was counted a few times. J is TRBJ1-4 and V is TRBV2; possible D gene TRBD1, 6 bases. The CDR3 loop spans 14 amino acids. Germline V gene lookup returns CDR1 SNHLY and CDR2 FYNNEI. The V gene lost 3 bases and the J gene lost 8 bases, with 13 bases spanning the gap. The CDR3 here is CASSDRGGNEKLFF. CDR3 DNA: TGTGCCAGCAGTGACCGAGGGGGGAACGAAAAACTGTTTTTT.

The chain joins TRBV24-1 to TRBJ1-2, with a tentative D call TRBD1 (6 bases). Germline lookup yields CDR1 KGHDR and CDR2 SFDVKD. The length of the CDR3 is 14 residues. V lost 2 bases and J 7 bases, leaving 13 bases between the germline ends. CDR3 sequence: CATSDYPGQAGYTF. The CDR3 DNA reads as TGTGCCACCAGTGATTATCCGGGACAAGCTGGCTACACCTTC.

CDR3 protein: CASSIRLLWEYQETQYF. As DNA, the CDR3 is TGTGCCAGCAGTATTCGACTCCTCTGGGAGTACCAAGAGACCCAGTACTTC. V is TRBV12-3 or TRBV12-4 and J is TRBJ2-5, with D possibly TRBD2 on 5 matching bases. Trimming took off 5 bases at V and 0 bases at J, with 19 bases between the two ends. The CDR3 covers 17 residues.